What follows describes a single TCR beta chain. Its antigen is not identified. Some clones are missing from TCRdb's copy, which holds only in-frame ones; the method was immunoSEQ multiplex PCR. The table lists tens of thousands of clones, roughly 95% of them singletons, with under 1.5% in the top ten. This specimen comes from a study of cytomegalovirus exposure and HLA in healthy donors. Study conclusions and caveats: Most TCR sequences showed up rarely, but some public TCRs showed up in many donors.

The germline CDR1 and CDR2 sequences are MGHRA and YSYEKL. Trimming removed 0 bases at V and 0 bases at J, with 12 bases between. The CDR3 spans 16 residues. This sequence joins TRBV4-1 and TRBJ2-7; tentatively, D is TRBD2 (6 bases). Sequencing was carried out using PBMCs. The sequence derives from a woman aged 18-29 years in good health and CMV-seronegative. The chain's CDR3 is CASSQDWDSRSYEQYF. CDR3 sequence (DNA): TGCGCCAGCAGCCAAGATTGGGACTCCCGCTCCTACGAGCAGTACTTC.